These 3 T cell receptor beta chains were all obtained from the same sample, sequenced in a study of blood T cell repertoires in COVID-19 (dated by TCRdb to 2019 to 2021). Receptor amplification or capture employed the immunoSEQ multiplex PCR assay. TCRdb stores this immuneACCESS table with in-frame sequences only. Part of the clones is absent; in the studies checked, under half of the shortfall reflects unresolved V genes, and no reason is known for the rest. This sample holds approximately 30,000 clones; 60% to 80% were observed only once. Clones ranked in the top ten supply about 7.4% of the sample. The sequenced material came from peripheral blood. These receptors all stem from a woman aged 60-70 years with acute or convalescent COVID-19.

V is TRBV21-1 and J is TRBJ2-2; no check of the table's D call, TRBD1, against the DNA was made. TRBV21-1 is assigned pseudogene status. The CDR3 spans 16 residues. CDR3 DNA sequence: TGTGCCAGCAGCGAGGGACAGGGGGATCTCGCCGGGGAGCTGTTTTTT. This codes for CASSEGQGDLAGELFF.

V is TRBV28 and J is TRBJ1-4, with a tentative D call TRBD1 (6 bases). V was trimmed by 6 bases and J by 2 bases, leaving 13 bases between them. CDR1 is MDHEN, CDR2 SYDVKM, per germline. This CDR3 has 15 amino acids. The CDR3 region has the DNA TGTGCCAGCAGCGTTCCTACAGGGACTAATGAAAAACTGTTTTTT. Its translation is CASSVPTGTNEKLFF. Full variable domain (rest looked up from reference TRBV28 and TRBJ1-4): DVKVTQSSRYLVKRTGEKVFLECVQDMDHENMFWYRQDPGLGLRLIYFSYDVKMKEKGDIPEGYSVSREKKERFSLILESASTNQTSMYLCASSVPTGTNEKLFFGSGTQLSVL.

In this sample, this clone turned up a few times. This chain uses TRBV11-2 with TRBJ2-1; 7 nucleotides line up with TRBD2. Germline V lookup: CDR1 SGHAT, CDR2 FQNNGV. The CDR3 runs to 16 residues. J lost 6 bases, V lost 1 base, and 9 bases had no gene match. The CDR3 loop reads CASSLVGLVPANEQFF. In nucleotides, the CDR3 is TGTGCCAGCAGCTTAGTCGGACTAGTTCCTGCCAATGAGCAGTTCTTC.